This T cell receptor beta chain was observed in a study of T-cell memory formation after mild COVID-19 (dated by TCRdb to the early 2020s). For context, the study as a whole: Most TCR sequence clusters were specific to one of the two donors. Two young, previously healthy adult volunteers made up the cohort, one male and one female. In two donors, T-cell clones that expanded and contracted after mild COVID-19 were followed by sequencing TCRalpha and TCRbeta repertoires longitudinally.

This clonotype has a count of ten or more. No antigen is known for it. No base qualities exist here, and no much larger clone lies one base off it. The paper's findings and limits, for the study overall: From day 15 to 85, contracting clones showed balanced CD4/CD8 phenotypes, whereas a second wave of clones that expanded from day 15 to 37 leaned towards CD4+. The study covered only two mild cases, and larger cohorts including severe cases with pre-infection samples were considered necessary. Some responding clones were found in pre-infection memory, which suggests that pre-existing cross-reactive memory T cells took part in the SARS-CoV-2 response. Contracting CD4+ clones appeared mostly in the CM and EM memory subsets, whereas CD8+ clones were enriched in EMRA. The second-wave clones that peaked on day 37 were not confirmed to be SARS-CoV-2 specific.

The sample was run on an Illumina NovaSeq 6000. TCRalpha and TCRbeta cDNA libraries were constructed by 5'RACE with constant-segment primers, with sample barcodes and unique molecular identifiers being introduced. RNA was extracted from every sample with Trizol reagent. Libraries were amplified in two PCR steps, with a second sample barcode and Illumina TruSeq adapters added in the second step. The libraries were sequenced on an Illumina NovaSeq using 2 x 150 bp paired-end reads. Under the source paper's analysis protocol: Demultiplexing of reads and collapsing into UMI-guided consensus sequences were performed with migec v1.2.7. Using mixcr v2.1.11, the UMI consensuses were aligned to TRA and TRB V and J templates and assembled into clonotypes. A clonotype was counted as expanded or contracted only when both edgeR and NoisET called the clonotype significant, with the noise models trained on biological replicates. For edgeR calls, a false discovery rate-adjusted p below 0.01 and a log2 fold-change threshold of 1 were applied. As an exploratory analysis of dynamics, max-normalized trajectories of the 1000 most abundant clonotypes were examined with PCA combined with hierarchical clustering. Separately sequenced CD4+ and CD8+ repertoires were used to assign the CD4 or CD8 phenotype of responding clones. TCRdb reworked the public reads: Q25 trimming with fastp, MiXCR clone assembly, productive beta chains retained. Rows matching on CDR3 protein sequence are summarized as one entry with the most common DNA and genes. The V and J calls were not made by the authors but by TCRdb's processing. This sample gives about 360,000 distinct CDR3 sequences in total; under 15% of them show up just once. The ten biggest clones cover approximately 20% of the sample.

Ficoll-Paque density gradient centrifugation was the method used to isolate PBMCs. Including cysteine and phenylalanine, the CDR3 has 15 amino acids. Just the 45-base CDR3 DNA is kept, in frame starting at base 1. CDR1 and CDR2 were assigned from the germline V gene as SGHNT and YENEEA. Here V drops 5 bases and J drops 5 bases, and the junction holds 8 bases not matched to any gene. This TCR came from a man aged 18 to 29 who had mild COVID-19 (a few samples of this study predate the infection). The sample titles of this study are shuffled in the database, so cell type and time point are left out; the donor was told from shared clones. Here the chain combines TRBV11-3 and TRBJ2-5, with 10 middle bases fitting TRBD1. The sequenced sample was PBMCs or a T cell subset sorted from them (not recorded which). The DNA sequence follows: TGTGCCAGCAGCCCACGGACAGGGGGTATGGAGACCCAGTACTTC. Its protein reads: CASSPRTGGMETQYF.